The entry below gives a single T cell receptor beta chain sequence along with its context. The antigen remains unidentified. Clones were read by immunoSEQ multiplex PCR, and TCRdb kept only the in-frame ones, dropping some. Of about 690,000 clones in the sample, 90% were seen once. The sample is drawn from a study of shared clonotypes between healthy human individuals. In the study overall: The composition of the donors was a couple of women and a few men aged 18 to 49. Study results and limitations: The sole specimen, blood, was sampled, and tissue repertoires likely differ.

This CDR3 is 15 amino acids long. The V segment lost 7 bases and the J segment 5 bases; nucleotides outside the gene matches: 10. Germline V gives CDR1 MNHEY, CDR2 SMNVEV (reference sequence). V and J are TRBV27 and TRBJ1-2; 10 bases are a match to TRBD1. What was sequenced was memory CD8+ T cells from PBMCs. The sample's subset: CD45RO+ cells pooled with CCR7-negative TemRA cells. This clonotype originated in a man aged 18-30 years in good health. Some clones in this sample may be carry-over from other donors' samples. CDR3 protein: CASTLNGQGGYGYTF. Written as DNA, the CDR3 is TGTGCCAGCACCCTTAACGGACAGGGGGGATATGGCTACACCTTC.